This passage covers 14 T cell receptor beta chains from one sample sequenced in a study of cytomegalovirus exposure and HLA in healthy donors (TCRdb year 2017). Preparation of the library involved the immunoSEQ multiplex PCR assay. The multiplex PCR relied on a mix of 60 forward primers for TCR Vbeta segments and 13 reverse primers for TCR Jbeta segments. TCRdb provides this immuneACCESS table in a form limited to in-frame rearrangements. Some clones are lacking; in checked studies, under half of them reflect an unresolved V gene, and why the rest are absent is not known. Recorded for this sample are more than 150,000 clones; just over 75% of them occurred a single time. The biggest ten clones account for approximately 1.5% of the sample. The sample comprised PBMCs. The source of these receptors is a man aged 18 to 30 in good health and CMV-seronegative.

This clone was picked up a small number of times. The chain joins TRBV7-9 to TRBJ2-3; 7 bases fit TRBD2. The CDR3 sequence is 15 residues long. V shed 4 bases and J 3 bases; nucleotides not matched to a gene: 7. CDR1 and CDR2 (germline): SEHNR, FQNEAQ (reference sequence). CDR3 sequence (DNA): TGTGCCAGCAGCTCTAGCGGACCTTCGACAGATACGCAGTATTTT. Translated: CASSSSGPSTDTQYF.

The chain links TRBV19 to TRBJ1-1; D might be TRBD1 (6 bases). The V end was cut by 4 bases, the J end by 1 base, with 10 bases between. This CDR3 contains 14 residues. CDR1 and CDR2 (germline): LNHDA, SQIVND (reference sequence). The chain's CDR3 is CASSTGTWNTEAFF. CDR3 sequence (DNA): TGTGCCAGTAGTACCGGGACATGGAACACTGAAGCTTTCTTT. The full variable domain, its missing parts supplied by reference TRBV19 and TRBJ1-1, is DGGITQSPKYLFRKEGQNVTLSCEQNLNHDAMYWYRQDPGQGLRLIYYSQIVNDFQKGDIAEGYSVSREKKESFPLTVTSAQKNPTAFYLCASSTGTWNTEAFFGQGTRLTVV.

The chain combines TRBV4-3 with TRBJ2-2; D might be TRBD2 (6 bases). V lost 0 bases and J 6 bases, leaving 11 bases between the germline ends. The CDR3 has 15 residues. Germline CDR1 reads LGHNA; CDR2 reads YSLEER. CDR3 sequence (DNA): TGCGCCAGCAGCCAAGATCGTGGGGGGTCCGGGGAGCTGTTTTTT. It is translated as CASSQDRGGSGELFF.

This clone was recorded only once. The CDR3 protein is CASSPSRSSYEQYF. The CDR3 DNA reads TGCGCCAGCAGCCCTAGCCGTTCTTCCTACGAGCAGTACTTC. This chain joins TRBV4-3 and TRBJ2-7, with D tentatively TRBD2 (5 bases). V dropped 4 bases and J dropped 1 base, with 11 bases sitting between them. The CDR3 covers 14 residues. Germline CDR1 and CDR2: LGHNA and YSLEER.

This chain connects TRBV6-5 to TRBJ1-5; D is unresolved. Per the germline V gene, CDR1 is MNHEY and CDR2 is SVGAGI. The CDR3 sequence is 15 residues long. V was cut by 5 bases and J by 0 bases, with 11 bases left in between. The CDR3 loop is CASSPDIYSNQPQHF. CDR3 DNA sequence: TGTGCCAGCAGTCCTGACATCTATAGCAATCAGCCCCAGCATTTT.

In its sample, this clone was seen a few times. V usage is TRBV6-5 and J usage is TRBJ2-1, with 7 nucleotides matching TRBD1. The V and J ends lost 2 bases and 4 bases, in that order; junction bases with no gene match: 2. The CDR3 spans 14 residues. Germline CDR1 reads MNHEY; CDR2 reads SVGAGI. The CDR3 DNA follows: TGTGCCAGCAGTTACGGGACAGCTTACAATGAGCAGTTCTTC. It translates to CASSYGTAYNEQFF.

The chain recombines TRBV7-2 with TRBJ2-3, with 7 positions matching TRBD2. The germline gives CDR1 SGHTA, CDR2 FQGNSA. Trimming took 2 bases from V and 1 from J; bases not matched to a gene: 0. The CDR3 length is 14 residues. CDR3 protein: CASSLRGGTDTQYF. The DNA for the CDR3 is TGTGCCAGCAGCTTACGGGGGGGCACAGATACGCAGTATTTT.

This clone was recorded a few times. This sequence joins TRBV15 and TRBJ2-1, with 7 nucleotides matching TRBD2. V was clipped by 0 bases and J by 0 bases; unmatched bases: 5. In germline, CDR1 is LNHNV, CDR2 YYDKDF (reference sequence). The CDR3 runs 17 residues. The CDR3 here is CATSRDMGGSSYNEQFF. The CDR3, as DNA: TGTGCCACCAGCAGAGATATGGGCGGGAGCTCCTACAATGAGCAGTTCTTC.

J is TRBJ2-1 and V is TRBV5-1; a possible D gene is TRBD2 (6 bases). The ends were cut back, 4 bases at V and 6 bases at J, with 20 bases in the middle. This CDR3 spans 16 amino acids. The V gene's germline CDR1 is SGHRS and CDR2 YFSETQ. The CDR3: CASSLLGTPAPNEQFF. CDR3 bases: TGCGCCAGCAGCCTGCTGGGGACTCCAGCCCCCAATGAGCAGTTCTTC.

In regard to this clone: At one of its ends the junction is not consistent with the germline gene, which may arise from a read error. This chain links TRBV7-9 with TRBJ2-7; 9 nucleotides agree with TRBD2. CDR3 length: 14 amino acids. CDR1 SEHNR and CDR2 FQNEAQ come from the germline V gene (reference sequence). The CDR3 here is CASSIAGVRNEQYF. CDR3 sequence (DNA): TGTGCCAGCAGCATAGCGGGAGTCAGAAACGAGCAGTACTTC.

This clone was detected once. This chain uses TRBV7-9 with TRBJ1-2, with D perhaps matching TRBD1 (5 bases). This CDR3 region has 14 residues. Trimming removed 5 bases at V and 2 bases at J, with 12 bases between. Germline assignment: CDR1 SEHNR and CDR2 FQNEAQ (reference sequence). The CDR3: CASSPTAINYGYTF. CDR3 DNA sequence: TGTGCCAGCAGCCCGACAGCCATCAACTATGGCTACACCTTC.

This clone was seen just once. This chain uses TRBV18 with TRBJ2-5, with D hard to call. V was pared by 5 bases and J by 4 bases, with 11 bases between. CDR3 size: 13 residues. Germline V gene data show CDR1 as KGHSH and CDR2 as LQKENI. In nucleotides, the CDR3 is TGTGCCAGCTCATCCGACAATGGAGAGACCCAGTACTTC. This gives the protein CASSSDNGETQYF.

This chain uses TRBV4-3 with TRBJ1-1; maybe TRBD1 (5 bases). This CDR3 region has 15 residues. V was clipped by 0 bases and J by 4 bases, with 12 bases between them. In germline, CDR1 is LGHNA, CDR2 YSLEER. The CDR3 sequence: CASSQDRPRATEAFF. The CDR3 DNA is TGCGCCAGCAGCCAAGATCGGCCCAGGGCCACTGAAGCTTTCTTT.

The chain's CDR3 is CASSIEETGGYDEQFF. The DNA of the CDR3 is TGTGCCAGTAGTATAGAGGAGACAGGGGGCTATGATGAGCAGTTCTTC. This chain uses TRBV19 with TRBJ2-1; 10 bases match TRBD1. This CDR3 is 16 amino acids long. Germline CDR1 and CDR2: LNHDA and SQIVND (reference sequence). After removal of 0 bases from V and 8 bases from J, the junction contained 7 bases not matched to a gene.